One sample yielded the 28 T cell receptor beta chains listed below, sequenced in a study of blood T cell repertoires in COVID-19. TCRdb's table, derived via immunoSEQ multiplex PCR, lists solely in-frame clones and lacks some. Of around 280,000 clones listed, around 90% are singletons. Sequencing used PBMCs or T cells enriched from blood (not recorded which). Source of these receptors: a woman in her thirties or forties who had recovered from COVID-19.

J is TRBJ2-1 and V is TRBV7-2, with a possible D match to TRBD2 (5 bases). V was cut by 0 bases and J by 4 bases, with 10 bases left in between. The CDR3 length is 15 residues. Germline loops: CDR1 SGHTA, CDR2 FQGNSA. CDR3 loop: CASSLAALVYNEQFF. The CDR3 DNA follows: TGTGCCAGCAGCTTAGCCGCACTAGTTTACAATGAGCAGTTCTTC.

This sequence joins TRBV4-1 and TRBJ2-1, with D maybe TRBD2 (5 bases). Germline CDR1 MGHRA, CDR2 YSYEKL. The CDR3 loop spans 12 amino acids. V was cut by 3 bases and J by 10 bases, with 10 bases left in between. DNA of the CDR3: TGCGCCAGCAGCCAGGCCAGGAGGGAGCAGTTCTTC. It yields the protein CASSQARREQFF.

The chain's CDR3 is CASSPSQKETQYF. The CDR3 DNA is TGTGCCAGCAGCCCATCACAGAAAGAGACCCAGTACTTC. This chain uses TRBV7-2 with TRBJ2-5, with unresolved D. This CDR3 spans 13 amino acids. Per the germline V gene, CDR1 is SGHTA and CDR2 is FQGNSA. With 5 bases removed from V and 3 bases from J, the gap between germline ends came to 10 bases. Using reference TRBV7-2 and TRBJ2-5 for the parts outside the CDR3, the full variable domain is GAGVSQSPSNKVTEKGKDVELRCDPISGHTALYWYRQSLGQGLEFLIYFQGNSAPDKSGLPSDRFSAERTGGSVSTLTIQRTQQEDSAVYLCASSPSQKETQYFGPGTRLLVL.

The rearrangement joins TRBV7-9 to TRBJ2-1; 11 nucleotides match TRBD1. CDR3 size: 17 residues. Germline-derived CDR1 and CDR2 are SEHNR and FQNEAQ (reference sequence). Losses at the gene ends were 5 bases for V and 5 bases for J; bases not matched to a gene: 11. In nucleotides, the CDR3 is TGTGCCAGCAGCCAGGACAGGGGGCTAGCGGGAAACAATGAGCAGTTCTTC. This sequence encodes CASSQDRGLAGNNEQFF.

This clone was detected only once. CDR3 sequence: CASSPGSSQGDNEQFF. The CDR3 DNA sequence: TGCGCCAGCAGCCCGGGTTCGTCCCAGGGGGACAATGAGCAGTTCTTC. The chain has TRBV5-1 and TRBJ2-1, with 7 bases identical to TRBD1. Germline loops: CDR1 SGHRS, CDR2 YFSETQ. The CDR3 has 16 amino acids. The V segment lost 4 bases and the J segment 5 bases; nucleotides outside the gene matches: 12.

The chain joins TRBV7-2 to TRBJ1-2; D unresolved. The CDR3 is 12 residues long. Germline V lookup: CDR1 SGHTA, CDR2 FQGNSA. Trimming took 5 bases from V and 14 from J, leaving 18 bases between them. CDR3 region: CASSLMTRPYTF. The CDR3 region has the DNA TGTGCCAGCAGCCTGATGACGCGGCCTTATACCTTC.

The V and J genes are TRBV19 and TRBJ2-7; perhaps TRBD2 as D (5 bases). Germline V gene sequence: CDR1 LNHDA, CDR2 SQIVND (reference sequence). This CDR3 spans 13 amino acids. V was cut by 3 bases and J by 6 bases, with 12 bases left in between. CDR3: CASSISLAGEQYF. Here the CDR3 DNA reads TGTGCCAGTAGTATTTCTCTAGCCGGCGAGCAGTACTTC.

This chain links TRBV7-2 with TRBJ2-5, with D perhaps matching TRBD1 (6 bases). The germline V gene has CDR1 SGHTA and CDR2 FQGNSA. The CDR3 covers 14 residues. V lost 3 bases and J lost 2, with 10 bases in between. CDR3 in amino acids: CASSFIRGQETQYF. DNA of the CDR3: TGTGCCAGCAGCTTTATCAGGGGACAAGAGACCCAGTACTTC.

In this sample, this clone turned up once. One end of the junction fails to match germline, which may point to a read error. The chain uses TRBV7-7 and TRBJ2-1; D gene ambiguous. There are 15 residues in the CDR3. Germline assignment: CDR1 SSHAT and CDR2 FNYEAQ (reference sequence). The CDR3 DNA is TGTGCTAGCAGCCGCGCTTTCGGCTCCTACAATGAGCAGTTCTTC. It specifies CASSRAFGSYNEQFF.

V is TRBV7-9 and J is TRBJ1-5; no firm D call. The CDR3 extends over 12 amino acids. Looked up from germline, CDR1 is SEHNR and CDR2 is FQNEAQ (reference sequence). Trimming took 2 bases from V and 4 from J, leaving 3 bases between them. The CDR3 DNA reads as TGTGCCAGCAGCTTACTTAATCAGCCCCAGCATTTT. It encodes CASSLLNQPQHF.

The genes are TRBV19 and TRBJ2-2; D may be TRBD1 (6 bases). Trimming removed 2 bases from V and 7 bases from J, with 17 bases in between. This CDR3 comprises 16 residues. CDR1 LNHDA and CDR2 SQIVND come from the germline V gene (reference sequence). In DNA form, the CDR3 reads TGTGCCAGTAGTATAAGAGGAAGGGGGAATGGCGGGGAGCTGTTTTTT. Translating gives CASSIRGRGNGGELFF.

The V call is TRBV7-2, the J call TRBJ1-1; unclear D gene. Germline V gene sequence: CDR1 SGHTA, CDR2 FQGNSA. This CDR3 region has 13 residues. The V end lost 8 bases, the J end lost 4 bases, and 14 bases lay between the germline ends. CDR3 region: CASGEEGITEAFF. CDR3 DNA: TGTGCCAGCGGAGAGGAGGGAATCACTGAAGCTTTCTTT. Filled out from reference TRBV7-2 and TRBJ1-1, the complete variable domain reads GAGVSQSPSNKVTEKGKDVELRCDPISGHTALYWYRQSLGQGLEFLIYFQGNSAPDKSGLPSDRFSAERTGGSVSTLTIQRTQQEDSAVYLCASGEEGITEAFFGQGTRLTVV.

The chain couples TRBV5-1 to TRBJ2-7; 11 bases line up with TRBD2. The junction had 9 bases not matched to a gene; V was cut back by 4 bases and J by 3 bases. CDR1 and CDR2 (germline): SGHRS, YFSETQ. The CDR3 spans 16 residues. This chain's CDR3 is CASSLVSGRVSYEQYF. The DNA of the CDR3 is TGCGCCAGCAGCCTCGTTAGCGGGAGGGTGAGCTACGAGCAGTACTTC.

In this sample, this clone turned up a few times. The gene calls are TRBV19 and TRBJ2-1, with a possible D match to TRBD1 (7 bases). This CDR3 region has 17 residues. From germline, CDR1 is LNHDA and CDR2 SQIVND (reference sequence). Trimming cost V 4 bases and J 0 bases, with 16 bases left between them. CDR3 protein: CASSTGRGRSSYNEQFF. CDR3 DNA sequence: TGTGCCAGTAGTACTGGCAGGGGGAGGAGCTCCTACAATGAGCAGTTCTTC.

This rearrangement joins TRBV9 to TRBJ2-1; D unclear. Germline values: CDR1 SGDLS, CDR2 YYNGEE. The V and J ends lost 2 bases and 0 bases respectively, with 18 bases between them. This CDR3 is 18 amino acids long. CDR3 protein: CASSVGLSASSSYNEQFF. CDR3 bases: TGTGCCAGCAGCGTCGGTTTAAGTGCCTCGAGCTCCTACAATGAGCAGTTCTTC.

J is TRBJ2-1 and V is TRBV28; D is possibly TRBD2 (5 bases). The CDR3 is 16 amino acids. Trimming removed 7 bases from V and 7 bases from J, with 23 bases in between. The germline CDR1 and CDR2 sequences are MDHEN and SYDVKM. CDR3 nucleotides: TGTGCCAGCATGGGTAAGCCTATCGGGGATTCGAATGAGCAGTTCTTC. Protein product: CASMGKPIGDSNEQFF. Complete variable domain (other parts from reference TRBV28 and TRBJ2-1): DVKVTQSSRYLVKRTGEKVFLECVQDMDHENMFWYRQDPGLGLRLIYFSYDVKMKEKGDIPEGYSVSREKKERFSLILESASTNQTSMYLCASMGKPIGDSNEQFFGPGTRLTVL.

The sample holds a few counts of this clone. The J gene is TRBJ2-2, the V gene TRBV4-1, with D unclear. Germline V gene lookup returns CDR1 MGHRA and CDR2 YSYEKL. V gave up 3 bases and J gave up 0 bases, with 2 bases separating them. This CDR3 region has 13 residues. The CDR3 coding sequence is TGCGCCAGCAGCCACACGAACACCGGGGAGCTGTTTTTT. Translating it yields CASSHTNTGELFF.

The J gene is TRBJ2-5, the V gene TRBV7-9; D may be TRBD1 (6 bases). The CDR3 is made up of 14 amino acids. Germline assignment: CDR1 SEHNR and CDR2 FQNEAQ (reference sequence). Deletions cut 1 base from V and 1 base from J, with 7 bases between. CDR3 DNA sequence: TGTGCCAGCAGCTTAGGGACAGCCCAAGAGACCCAGTACTTC. Encoded protein: CASSLGTAQETQYF.

The gene calls are TRBV29-1 and TRBJ2-7; TRBD2 might be the D (5 bases). Germline V gene data show CDR1 as SQVTM and CDR2 as ANQGSEA. Trimming removed 3 bases from V and 6 bases from J, with 21 bases in between. The CDR3 runs 15 residues. CDR3 nucleotides: TGCAGCGTTGAGTCTGACGGGAATCCCAAGGGCGAGCAGTACTTC. It codes for CSVESDGNPKGEQYF.

The genes are TRBV5-4 and TRBJ2-3; D is perhaps TRBD2 (7 bases). CDR1 and CDR2 from the germline V gene are SGHNT and YYREEE (reference sequence). The CDR3 consists of 15 residues. The ends were cut back, 1 base at V and 4 bases at J, with 13 bases in the middle. CDR3 in DNA: TGTGCCAGCAGCTTGACGGGGGGCAGGGCAGATACGCAGTATTTT. Its translation is CASSLTGGRADTQYF.

This clone appeared a single time. The V gene is TRBV18, the J gene TRBJ2-7, with 7 positions matching TRBD1. The V gene end was trimmed by 6 bases and the J gene end by 5 bases; junction bases not matched to a gene: 7. Germline CDR1 KGHSH, CDR2 LQKENI. The CDR3 has 13 amino acids. For the CDR3, the DNA is TGTGCCAGCTCCCGGGACAGACCGAACGAGCAGTACTTC. Encoded protein: CASSRDRPNEQYF.

The CDR3 DNA reads TGCGCCAGCAGCTTGGAGGGACTAGCGGGAACAAGGTACACCGGGGAGCTGTTTTTT. This codes for CASSLEGLAGTRYTGELFF. This chain connects TRBV5-1 to TRBJ2-2, with TRBD2 identical over 13 bases. J lost 3 bases, V lost 0 bases, and 8 bases had no gene match. Germline V gene sequence: CDR1 SGHRS, CDR2 YFSETQ. The CDR3 loop spans 19 amino acids. Complete variable domain (other parts from reference TRBV5-1 and TRBJ2-2): KAGVTQTPRYLIKTRGQQVTLSCSPISGHRSVSWYQQTPGQGLQFLFEYFSETQRNKGNFPGRFSGRQFSNSRSEMNVSTLELGDSALYLCASSLEGLAGTRYTGELFFGEGSRLTVL.

The V and J genes are TRBV20-1 and TRBJ2-7; a possible D gene is TRBD1 (6 bases). Trimming removed 3 bases from V and 2 bases from J, with 14 bases in between. The CDR3 covers 14 residues. Looked up from germline, CDR1 is DFQATT and CDR2 is SNEGSKA (reference sequence). CDR3 nucleotides: TGCAGTGCTAGTACTCGGCAGGGGCCCTACGAGCAGTACTTC. This sequence encodes CSASTRQGPYEQYF.

The chain links TRBV7-9 to TRBJ2-7, with a weak D call TRBD1 (5 bases). Germline values: CDR1 SEHNR, CDR2 FQNEAQ (reference sequence). The V end was cut by 4 bases, the J end by 3 bases, with 10 bases between. CDR3 length: 13 amino acids. CDR3 coding DNA: TGTGCCAGCAGCTCCCAGGGTGGCTACGAGCAGTACTTC. Translated, it gives CASSSQGGYEQYF. Complete variable domain (other parts from reference TRBV7-9 and TRBJ2-7): DTGVSQNPRHKITKRGQNVTFRCDPISEHNRLYWYRQTLGQGPEFLTYFQNEAQLEKSRLLSDRFSAERPKGSFSTLEIQRTEQGDSAMYLCASSSQGGYEQYFGPGTRLTVT.

The chain joins TRBV18 to TRBJ2-3; the match to TRBD2 covers 10 bases. CDR1 is KGHSH, CDR2 LQKENI, per germline. Trimming removed 4 bases from V and 6 bases from J; junction bases left unmatched: 7. There are 15 residues in the CDR3. The CDR3 loop reads CASSQQREGLDTQYF. The CDR3 DNA follows: TGTGCCAGCTCACAACAGCGGGAGGGCCTGGATACGCAGTATTTT.

This chain joins TRBV28 and TRBJ2-2; a weak D match, TRBD2 (5 bases). V was cut by 5 bases and J by 0 bases, with 10 bases left in between. Germline V CDR1 and CDR2: MDHEN, SYDVKM. This CDR3 is built from 15 residues. In nucleotides, the CDR3 is TGTGCCAGCAGTGGAGGTTCGGCGAACACCGGGGAGCTGTTTTTT. Amino acid sequence: CASSGGSANTGELFF.

The chain couples TRBV3-1 (or the pseudogene TRBV3-2) to TRBJ2-3; 15 bases line up with TRBD2. CDR1 is LGHDT and CDR2 is YNNKEL in the germline V gene (reference sequence). The trim removed 8 bases at V and 6 bases at J, leaving 0 bases unmatched. CDR3 length equals 13 residues. The CDR3 spells CASGTSGRDTQYF. CDR3 nucleotide sequence: TGTGCCAGCGGGACTAGCGGGAGGGATACGCAGTATTTT.

The rearrangement joins TRBV7-3 to TRBJ2-3; D might be TRBD2 (6 bases). CDR3 size: 15 residues. V lost 4 bases to trimming and J lost 5 bases, with 16 bases between them. Germline CDR1 and CDR2: SGHTA and FQGTGA. The CDR3 region has the DNA TGTGCCAGCAGCTGGGCCGGGAGTTTAGGAGATACGCAGTATTTT. This sequence encodes CASSWAGSLGDTQYF.